This T cell receptor beta chain appears in the sequencing data of a study of T cell responses to AZD1222 COVID-19 vaccine. The repertoire was sequenced with immunoSEQ multiplex PCR; TCRdb's copy has only in-frame clones and lacks some. Among fewer than 150,000 clones listed, approximately 93% were seen once. As for this clone: Its antigen is as yet unknown.

Findings of the study overall: After two AZD1222 doses, spike-specific TCR breadth and depth rose versus day 0. Sampling that yielded the repertoires occurred only after the peak T cell response. Vaccine-associated CD4 TCRs spanned spike, dominant at 160-218 and 743-854. Unmutated variant regions are reportedly the target of nearly half of TCRs that are spike-specific.

The clonotype was recovered from an adult in good health. This specimen consisted of peripheral blood, obtained on day 0 of AZD1222 vaccination.

CDR3 sequence reads: CASSVGRVKGTEAFF. The CDR3, as DNA: TGTGCCAGCAGCGTAGGAAGGGTAAAGGGCACTGAAGCTTTCTTT. The J gene is TRBJ1-1, the V gene TRBV9; D is unclear. The germline V gene encodes CDR1 SGDLS and CDR2 YYNGEE. The V end lost 0 bases, the J end lost 4 bases, and 13 bases lay between the germline ends. This CDR3 contains 15 residues.